These T cell receptor beta chains were read from a single sample in a study of cytomegalovirus exposure and HLA in healthy donors. Assay used: immunoSEQ multiplex PCR; TCRdb lists only in-frame clones, some missing. The data show some 99,000 clones, more than 70% seen once. The specimen was PBMCs. The origin of the receptors is a female donor in good health and CMV-seronegative. Each CDR3 is given with its conserved first and last residue. The D gene is left open where the match is weak. Expanded clones are given a class, and other clones once, few, many or no size at all.

d_call,clone_size,j_call,v_call,cdr3_aa,cdr3_nt
TRBD1,once,TRBJ1-6,TRBV14,CASTRDRGSPLHF,TGTGCCAGTACCCGGGACAGGGGTTCACCCCTCCACTTT
TRBD1,NA,TRBJ1-2,TRBV27,CASSFGQDLYGYTF,TGTGCCAGCAGCTTCGGACAGGACTTATATGGCTACACCTTC
TRBD1,NA,TRBJ1-1,TRBV28,CASTQNRGGTAEAFF,TGTGCCAGCACACAAAACAGGGGCGGAACGGCTGAAGCTTTCTTT
TRBD2,few,TRBJ2-5,TRBV7-3,CASSSPGGTQYF,TGTGCCAGCAGCTCCCCGGGGGGGACCCAGTACTTC
TRBD2,NA,TRBJ2-1,TRBV7-2,CASSKSGSYNEQFF,TGTGCCAGCAGCAAGAGCGGGAGCTACAATGAGCAGTTCTTC
TRBD1,NA,TRBJ1-4,TRBV18,CASSPQQIQGAIELFF,TGTGCCAGCTCACCTCAACAAATACAGGGGGCTATTGAACTGTTTTTT
NA,NA,TRBJ2-3,TRBV28,CASSYYSLADTQYF,TGTGCCAGCAGTTACTACTCTTTGGCAGATACGCAGTATTTT
NA,NA,TRBJ1-5,TRBV6-5,CASRTGFNQPQHF,TGTGCCAGCAGAACAGGGTTCAATCAGCCCCAGCATTTT
NA,NA,TRBJ2-7,TRBV15,CATSREYRFYEQYF,TGTGCCACCAGCAGAGAATACAGGTTTTACGAGCAGTACTTC
TRBD1,NA,TRBJ2-7,TRBV11-2,CASSQTGSSSYEQYF,TGTGCCAGCAGCCAGACAGGGTCTAGCTCCTACGAGCAGTACTTC
TRBD1,NA,TRBJ2-2,TRBV18,CASSPQGASGELFF,TGTGCCAGCTCGCCCCAGGGGGCGTCCGGGGAGCTGTTTTTT
NA,NA,TRBJ2-7,TRBV7-9,CSSTSQAPEQYF,TGTTCCAGCACCTCCCAGGCCCCCGAGCAGTACTTC
TRBD1,NA,TRBJ1-1,TRBV25-1,CASRRQGMTEAFF,TGTGCCAGCAGGCGACAGGGGATGACTGAAGCTTTCTTT
NA,few,TRBJ2-7,TRBV7-6,CASSSGSSYEQYF,TGTGCCAGCAGCTCCGGGAGTTCCTACGAGCAGTACTTC
TRBD1,NA,TRBJ2-5,TRBV11-3,CASSPRGQAPVETQYF,TGTGCCAGCAGCCCGAGAGGACAGGCCCCGGTCGAGACCCAGTACTTC
NA,NA,TRBJ1-2,TRBV30,CAWSVRRTVIYGYTF,TGTGCCTGGAGTGTCCGCCGAACAGTGATCTATGGCTACACCTTC
TRBD2,NA,TRBJ2-3,TRBV28,CASSPTSGNTDTQYF,TGTGCCAGCAGTCCGACTAGCGGAAACACAGATACGCAGTATTTT
NA,NA,TRBJ1-1,TRBV9,CASALLIGGPKTEAFF,TGTGCCAGCGCCCTATTGATCGGAGGGCCGAAGACTGAAGCTTTCTTT
TRBD2,NA,TRBJ2-2,TRBV6-1,CASSAGLAENTGELFF,TGTGCCAGCAGTGCTGGACTAGCGGAGAACACCGGGGAGCTGTTTTTT
NA,NA,TRBJ2-7,TRBV5-4,CASSLKGQYEQYF,TGTGCCAGCAGCTTGAAGGGACAATACGAGCAGTACTTC
TRBD1,few,TRBJ1-2,TRBV9,CASSSDDRDGYTF,TGTGCCAGCAGTTCGGATGACAGGGACGGCTACACCTTC
NA,NA,TRBJ2-1,TRBV19,CASSLGVINNEQFF,TGTGCCAGTAGCCTTGGAGTGATTAACAATGAGCAGTTCTTC
NA,NA,TRBJ2-2,TRBV7-3,CASSLTGELFF,TGTGCCAGCAGCCTCACCGGGGAGCTGTTTTTT
TRBD1,NA,TRBJ2-7,TRBV27,CASSLLRDSPYEQYF,TGTGCCAGCAGTTTATTACGGGACAGTCCCTACGAGCAGTACTTC
NA,NA,TRBJ1-1,TRBV15,CATSTPGWITEAFF,TGTGCCACCAGCACCCCAGGGTGGATCACTGAAGCTTTCTTT
NA,NA,TRBJ1-1,TRBV11-1,CASSLASQLDTEAFF,TGTGCCAGCAGCTTAGCGAGCCAATTGGACACTGAAGCTTTCTTT
TRBD2,NA,TRBJ2-4,TRBV6-5,CASSYGGGMGNIQYF,TGTGCCAGCAGTTACGGGGGGGGTATGGGAAACATTCAGTACTTC
NA,NA,TRBJ2-7,TRBV4-3,CASSQSFRFALFYEQYF,TGCGCCAGCAGCCAAAGTTTCCGGTTTGCCCTATTTTACGAGCAGTACTTC
TRBD1,NA,TRBJ1-4,TRBV13,CASSLNPGGGGEKLFF,TGTGCCAGCAGCTTAAACCCAGGGGGCGGCGGTGAAAAACTGTTTTTT
TRBD1,few,TRBJ2-7,TRBV14,CASSLRGPSYEQYF,TGTGCCAGCAGCCTCAGGGGGCCGTCCTACGAGCAGTACTTC
NA,NA,TRBJ2-7,TRBV19,CASTSVYTSRARDYEQYF,TGTGCCAGTACGTCGGTATACACTTCCCGGGCTCGGGACTACGAGCAGTACTTC
TRBD1,NA,TRBJ1-2,TRBV7-8,CASSPRGTGERSYYGYTF,TGTGCCAGCAGCCCCCGAGGGACAGGGGAGAGGAGTTACTATGGCTACACCTTC
NA,NA,TRBJ1-5,TRBV6-5,CASSYPFVGNQPQHF,TGTGCCAGCAGTTACCCCTTTGTAGGCAATCAGCCCCAGCATTTT
NA,once,TRBJ2-7,TRBV18,CASSPGSYEQYF,TGTGCCAGCTCACCCGGGTCCTACGAGCAGTACTTC
NA,NA,TRBJ1-1,TRBV2,CASRDFPPPNTEAFF,TGTGCCAGTCGGGACTTCCCCCCGCCGAACACTGAAGCTTTCTTT
NA,NA,TRBJ2-3,TRBV25-1,CASSHSRGLGTDTQYF,TGTGCCAGCAGTCACTCAAGGGGGTTGGGCACAGATACGCAGTATTTT
TRBD1,NA,TRBJ2-1,TRBV10-3,CAISEPGTGGILNEQFF,TGTGCCATCAGTGAGCCCGGGACAGGGGGCATCCTTAATGAGCAGTTCTTC
TRBD1,NA,TRBJ1-4,TRBV19,CASMKGAGARAANEKLFF,TGTGCCAGTATGAAGGGGGCAGGGGCCAGGGCGGCTAATGAAAAACTGTTTTTT
NA,NA,TRBJ2-7,TRBV7-8,CASSFPRRDEQYF,TGTGCCAGCAGCTTCCCCCGCCGGGACGAGCAGTACTTC
NA,NA,TRBJ1-2,TRBV28,CASSSSTGGSLGGYTF,TGTGCCAGCAGTTCTTCAACGGGGGGATCATTGGGGGGCTACACCTTC
NA,NA,TRBJ2-3,TRBV5-1,CASSHRSTDTQYF,TGCGCCAGCAGCCATCGGTCTACAGATACGCAGTATTTT
NA,few,TRBJ2-1,TRBV7-3,CASSLGSQPTYNEQFF,TGTGCCAGCAGCTTAGGTAGCCAACCAACCTACAATGAGCAGTTCTTC
TRBD1,NA,TRBJ1-5,TRBV5-1,CASSLGQGDQPQHF,TGCGCCAGCAGCTTGGGACAGGGGGACCAGCCCCAGCATTTT
TRBD1,few,TRBJ1-1,TRBV6-5,CASRGQGALNTEAFF,TGTGCCAGCAGGGGACAGGGGGCCTTGAACACTGAAGCTTTCTTT
TRBD1,NA,TRBJ2-7,TRBV29-1,CSVEATPGTGEQYF,TGCAGCGTTGAAGCTACCCCTGGGACAGGGGAGCAGTACTTC
NA,NA,TRBJ2-5,TRBV5-1,CASSPFQETQYF,TGCGCCAGCAGCCCCTTCCAAGAGACCCAGTACTTC
NA,NA,TRBJ2-2,TRBV11-1,CASSLVKGRSPDGELFF,TGTGCCAGCAGCTTAGTTAAGGGGCGATCCCCTGACGGGGAGCTGTTTTTT
NA,NA,TRBJ2-7,TRBV9,CASSVGQGGEQYF,TGTGCCAGCAGCGTAGGCCAGGGTGGCGAGCAGTACTTC
NA,few,TRBJ1-4,TRBV7-9,CASSLDIVVNEKLFF,TGTGCCAGCAGCTTAGATATAGTCGTCAATGAAAAACTGTTTTTT
NA,NA,TRBJ2-1,TRBV29-1,CSVEGRGSYNEQFF,TGCAGCGTTGAGGGCAGGGGTTCCTACAATGAGCAGTTCTTC
TRBD2,NA,TRBJ2-5,TRBV7-9,CSSSLVSGGILETQYF,TGTTCCAGCAGCTTAGTTAGCGGGGGCATCCTCGAGACCCAGTACTTC
TRBD1,NA,TRBJ1-3,TRBV10-2,CASSGDREVNTIYF,TGCGCCAGCAGCGGGGACAGGGAGGTAAACACCATATATTTT
TRBD1,NA,TRBJ1-1,TRBV30,CAWSSSGQAIEAFF,TGTGCCTGGAGTTCCTCGGGACAGGCAATTGAAGCTTTCTTT